Sequencing of this T cell receptor (beta chain) was carried out in a study of regulatory and conventional T cells in RAG deficiency (dated by TCRdb to the late 2010s). The study in broad terms: High-throughput TCR beta sequencing was used to compare the diversity and composition of the Treg, conventional CD4+ and CD8+ T cell repertoires of RAG-deficient patients with those of healthy controls.

A word on this clone: Its antigen remains undetermined. No much larger clone exists at a distance of one base, and base qualities are not known.

Preparation of the library involved the immunoSEQ multiplex PCR assay. Rearranged TCR beta chain products were amplified from genomic DNA of sorted T-cell subsets and sequenced. In the paper's pipeline: Shannon entropy and Simpson indices were used to quantify the repertoire diversity of productive TCR beta rearrangements. Clonal expansion was assessed using the summed frequency of the 100 most abundant productive TCR beta clonotypes among total reads. The TRB repertoires were scored with a self-reactivity index that is based on amino acid usage at CDR3beta positions 6 and 7. Two-way ANOVA was applied to the repertoire analyses, whereas Student t or Mann-Whitney tests were applied to the flow cytometric analyses. This immuneACCESS table, as held by TCRdb, lists in-frame sequences with V and J called but not all clones. Of the missing ones, under half trace to an unresolved V gene in checked studies; the others have no known cause. V, J and clone size derive from that table, while D and trimming were established from the DNA sequence. The sample table records roughly 8,500 clones; around 93% of these occur just once. The ten largest clones capture more than 1.5% of the sample.

Before genomic DNA extraction, regulatory T cells were isolated from blood as CD4+CD25-high CD127-low cells. Several healthy control donors were used as the comparison group for repertoire analyses. Study-wide conclusions, independent of this receptor: For some subjects, some T-cell subset analyses were not performed. RAG-deficient patients showed markedly lower Shannon entropy and higher Simpson indices than control T-cell subpopulations. The CD25-high CD127-low cells sorted from Omenn syndrome patients may be peripherally activated cells rather than true Treg cells. All patient T-cell subsets had shorter CDR3 lengths; Omenn syndrome patients showed >80% Treg-Tconv repertoire overlap at nucleotide and amino acid level. Unique TCR beta sequences from Treg cells were approximately 100-fold fewer in Omenn syndrome and CID/AS patients than controls, versus roughly 10-fold for other subsets.

V loses 1 base of germline sequence and J loses 6 bases, and the interval between the two ends is 14 bases. From a lookup of the germline V gene, CDR1 and CDR2 are SGHTS and YDEGEE. Including the terminal cysteine and phenylalanine, the CDR3 comprises 15 residues. The kept DNA is CDR3 alone, 45 bases in frame from the first base. This sample also belongs to another study, concerning regulatory T cells. The second study also describes: The multiplex PCR used 52 forward TRBV primers and 13 reverse TRBJ primers, with assay-based and computational corrections for amplification bias. Repertoires from patients had restricted unique TRB V-J pairs and skewed V and J gene usage, with the strongest effect in regulatory T cells. The study compared T-cell receptor beta repertoires of sorted regulatory, conventional CD4+ and CD8+ T cells between CD3G-deficient patients and healthy controls. Peripheral blood mononuclear cells were isolated by Ficoll density separation. Within the immunoSEQ assay, multiplex PCR amplified rearranged TRB loci from genomic DNA. Sequencing of the TRB amplicons was done on an Illumina HiSeq platform. Raw sequences were error-filtered and aligned to reference gene sequences by custom algorithms, then analyzed with the immunoSEQ online tools. Productive and nonproductive TRB rearrangement frequencies were evaluated among both unique and total sequences. Groups were compared by t tests, Mann-Whitney tests or two-way ANOVA performed in Prism software.

This TCR was recovered from a human donor in good health. The specimen sequenced was CD127- CD25+ CD4+ Tregs sorted from blood. The rearrangement joined TRBV5-8 to TRBJ1-5; TRBD1 is a possible D gene, resting on 5 matching bases. The CDR3 here reads CASSLHRGGVQPQHF. Here is the DNA: TGTGCCAGCAGCTTGCATCGGGGGGGGGTTCAGCCCCAGCATTTT.